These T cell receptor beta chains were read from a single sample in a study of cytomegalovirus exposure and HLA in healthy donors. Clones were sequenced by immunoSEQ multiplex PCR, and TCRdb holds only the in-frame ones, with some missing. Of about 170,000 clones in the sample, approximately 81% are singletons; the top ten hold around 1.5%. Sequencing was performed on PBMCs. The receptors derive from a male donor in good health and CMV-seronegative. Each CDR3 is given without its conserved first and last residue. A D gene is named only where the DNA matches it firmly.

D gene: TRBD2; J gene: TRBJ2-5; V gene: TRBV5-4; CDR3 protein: ASSPGGAGASTETQY
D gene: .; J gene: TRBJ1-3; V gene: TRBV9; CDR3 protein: ASTPSSGNTIY
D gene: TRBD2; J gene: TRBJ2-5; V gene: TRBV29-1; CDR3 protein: SVGGGGGRADQETQY
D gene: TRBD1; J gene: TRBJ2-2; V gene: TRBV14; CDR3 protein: ASSPFSGGTGELF
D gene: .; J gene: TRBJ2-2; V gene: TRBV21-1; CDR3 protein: ASSKGEALNTGELF
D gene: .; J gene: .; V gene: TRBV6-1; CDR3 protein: ASSGGQSSYEQY
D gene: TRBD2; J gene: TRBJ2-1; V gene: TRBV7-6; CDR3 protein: ASSLAAGTTPLGEQF
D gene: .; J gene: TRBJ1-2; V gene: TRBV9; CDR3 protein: ASSVAGNYGYT
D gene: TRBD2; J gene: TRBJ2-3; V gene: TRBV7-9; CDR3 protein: ASSLREGLADTQY
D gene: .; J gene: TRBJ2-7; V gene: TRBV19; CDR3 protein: ASRGAGEQY
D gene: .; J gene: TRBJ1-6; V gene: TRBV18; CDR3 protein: ASSPGSAANNSPLH
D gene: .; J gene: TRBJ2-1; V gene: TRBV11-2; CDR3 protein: ASSPRLDNEQF
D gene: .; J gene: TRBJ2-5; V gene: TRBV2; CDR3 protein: ASSVRGETQY
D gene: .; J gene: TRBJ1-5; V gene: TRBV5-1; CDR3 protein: ASSPDGVGQPQH
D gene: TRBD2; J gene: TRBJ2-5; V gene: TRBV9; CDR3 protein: ASSVAGGGETQY
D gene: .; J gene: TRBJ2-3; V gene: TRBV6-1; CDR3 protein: ASSDHSNTQY
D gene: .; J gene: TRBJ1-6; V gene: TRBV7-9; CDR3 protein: ASSLAQGESPLH
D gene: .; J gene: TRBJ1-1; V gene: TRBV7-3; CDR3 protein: ASSRTAGSLEAF
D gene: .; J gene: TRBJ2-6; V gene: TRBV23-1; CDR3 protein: ASSQLRQEVSGANVLT
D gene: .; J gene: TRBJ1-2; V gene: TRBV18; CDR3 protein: ASSPDTSYGYT
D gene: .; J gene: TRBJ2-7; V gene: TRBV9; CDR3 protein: ASSARPSSYEQY
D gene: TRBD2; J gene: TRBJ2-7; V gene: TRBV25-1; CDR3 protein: ASMSPPSGGYEQY
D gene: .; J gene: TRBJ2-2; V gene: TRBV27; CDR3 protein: ASSFSRRNTGELF
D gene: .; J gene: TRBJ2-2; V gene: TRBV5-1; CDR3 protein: ASRGIARTGELF
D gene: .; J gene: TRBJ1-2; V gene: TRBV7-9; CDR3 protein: SSSLVQDNYGYT
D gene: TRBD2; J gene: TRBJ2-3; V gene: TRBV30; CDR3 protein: AWRQRLAGVASTDTQY
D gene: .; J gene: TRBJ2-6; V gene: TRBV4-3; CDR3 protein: ASSQDRGGGWANVLT
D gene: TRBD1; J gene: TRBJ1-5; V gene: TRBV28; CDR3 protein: ASGPRTGGNQPQH
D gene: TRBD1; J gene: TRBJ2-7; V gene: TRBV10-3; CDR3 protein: AISLPDRPPYEQY
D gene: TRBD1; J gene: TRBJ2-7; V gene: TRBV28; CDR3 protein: ASRTSFRGSSYEQY
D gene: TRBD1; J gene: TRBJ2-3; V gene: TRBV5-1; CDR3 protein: ASSLNRGSTDTQY
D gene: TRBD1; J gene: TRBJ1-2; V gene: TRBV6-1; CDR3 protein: ASHRRGDYGYT
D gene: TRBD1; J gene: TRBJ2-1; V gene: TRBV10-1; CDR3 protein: ASSVKQGMRGHEQF
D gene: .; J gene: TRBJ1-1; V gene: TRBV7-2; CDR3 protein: ASSWQGITEAF
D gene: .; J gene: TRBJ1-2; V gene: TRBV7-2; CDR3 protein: ASSPRRQAGYT
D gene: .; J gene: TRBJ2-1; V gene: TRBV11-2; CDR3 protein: ASSRDPASTLRSYNEQF
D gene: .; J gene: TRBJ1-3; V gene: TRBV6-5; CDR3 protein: ASSNDRTSGNTIY
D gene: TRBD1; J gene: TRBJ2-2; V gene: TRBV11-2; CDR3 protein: ASSYRTGGIGELF
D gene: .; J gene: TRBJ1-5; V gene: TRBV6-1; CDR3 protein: ASSDRNQPQH
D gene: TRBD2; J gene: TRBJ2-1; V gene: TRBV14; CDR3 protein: ASSPRTSGRAVEQF
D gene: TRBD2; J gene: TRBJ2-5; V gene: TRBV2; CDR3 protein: ASVGVVLAGGHYPTQETQY
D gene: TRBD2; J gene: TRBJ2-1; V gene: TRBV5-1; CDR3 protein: ASSPAASGGRNEQF